These T cell receptor beta chains were read from a single sample in a study of cytomegalovirus exposure and HLA in healthy donors. Some clones are missing from TCRdb's copy, which holds only in-frame ones; the method was immunoSEQ multiplex PCR. The table lists roughly 220,000 clones, roughly 80% of them singletons. What was sequenced was PBMCs. Every receptor here comes from a man aged 25-40 years in good health and CMV-seronegative. Both conserved end residues are part of each CDR3. The D gene is left open where the match is weak. Rows may omit the clone size; those that give it use once, few, many or a size class.

d_call,clone_size,j_call,v_call,cdr3_length,cdr3_aa,cdr3_nt
-,-,TRBJ1-2,TRBV7-9,15,CASSSGFTTNYGYTF,TGTGCCAGCAGCTCAGGGTTCACCACTAACTATGGCTACACCTTC
-,once,TRBJ1-4,TRBV5-1,17,CASSLDGVPTTNEKLFF,TGCGCCAGCAGCTTGGACGGGGTCCCCACAACTAATGAAAAACTGTTTTTT
TRBD1,-,TRBJ1-4,TRBV27,14,CASSLRDRGEKLFF,TGTGCCAGCTCTCTCCGGGACAGGGGTGAAAAACTGTTTTTT
-,-,TRBJ1-1,TRBV7-6,15,CASSSLQGRVTEAFF,TGTGCCAGCAGCTCACTACAGGGCCGGGTAACTGAAGCTTTCTTT
TRBD2,-,TRBJ2-3,TRBV7-2,15,CASSLNLAGGDTQYF,TGTGCCAGCAGCTTAAACCTAGCGGGGGGGGATACGCAGTATTTT
-,-,TRBJ2-1,TRBV4-3,15,CASSQSRGTYNEQFF,TGCGCCAGCAGCCAATCCAGGGGGACTTACAATGAGCAGTTCTTC
TRBD1,-,TRBJ2-5,TRBV28,18,CASSSPFPGQGVEETQYF,TGTGCCAGCAGCTCCCCCTTCCCGGGACAGGGGGTGGAAGAGACCCAGTACTTC
TRBD1,once,TRBJ2-7,TRBV5-5,15,CASLVETGVSYEQYF,TGTGCCAGCCTGGTTGAAACAGGGGTCTCCTACGAGCAGTACTTC
TRBD1,-,TRBJ1-5,TRBV28,14,CASRWDRGHQPQHF,TGTGCCAGCAGATGGGACAGGGGGCATCAGCCCCAGCATTTT
-,-,TRBJ2-5,TRBV7-2,15,CASSTPLHPRETQYF,TGTGCCAGCAGCACTCCCCTCCATCCTCGGGAGACCCAGTACTTC
-,-,TRBJ1-1,TRBV7-2,15,CASSSTGGAGTEAFF,TGTGCCAGCAGCTCAACCGGGGGGGCCGGCACTGAAGCTTTCTTT
TRBD1,once,TRBJ2-7,TRBV5-6,14,CASRPTGGPYEQYF,TGTGCCAGCAGACCGACAGGGGGTCCCTACGAGCAGTACTTC
TRBD1,-,TRBJ2-5,TRBV5-4,16,CASSLERQGARETQYF,TGTGCCAGCAGCTTGGAAAGGCAGGGGGCGCGAGAGACCCAGTACTTC
-,-,TRBJ1-3,TRBV28,14,CASSFKPSGNTIYF,TGTGCCAGCAGTTTTAAGCCTTCTGGAAACACCATATATTTT